A selection of T cell receptor beta chains follows, all from one sample in a study of blood T cell repertoires in COVID-19. TCRdb keeps only in-frame clones here, not all; method: immunoSEQ multiplex PCR. Of approximately 280,000 clones in the sample, 70% to 90% were seen once. Sequenced: PBMCs or T cells enriched from blood (not recorded which). These receptor sequences come from a middle-aged woman who had recovered from COVID-19. CDR3s include the opening cysteine and the closing phenylalanine or tryptophan.

v_gene	j_gene	CDR3aa
TRBV10-2	TRBJ2-1	CASSQGLAGVTFF
TRBV30	TRBJ2-7	CAWSVRASGTYEQYF
TRBV28	TRBJ2-2	CASRPDRENTGELFF
TRBV18	TRBJ2-1	CASSPGTGVRRNEQFF
TRBV27	TRBJ1-6	CASRATGDSPLHF
TRBV2	TRBJ2-5	CASETSGGTQYF
TRBV9	TRBJ2-1	CASSPARGEQFF
TRBV7-2	TRBJ2-1	CASSSGLAGGREQFF
TRBV5-4	TRBJ2-1	CASSRAGSGNEQFF
TRBV5-4	TRBJ2-7	CASSFKGFDEQYF
TRBV7-2	TRBJ2-2	CASSLGGPGTGELFF
TRBV7-2	TRBJ2-1	CASSPGTLTYNEQFF
TRBV7-2	TRBJ1-3	CASSLVAGAGNTIYF
TRBV27	TRBJ2-1	CASSFGLVSYNEQFF
TRBV19	TRBJ1-1	CASSTKTTDGTEAFF
TRBV24-1	TRBJ2-7	CATSDTVAYEQYF
TRBV21-1	TRBJ1-5	CASSSHTAADRVVRDSNQPQHF
TRBV18	TRBJ1-3	CASSSDSLSGNTIYF
TRBV5-1	TRBJ2-7	CASSQGGVAGGYEQYF
TRBV27	TRBJ2-7	CASSLSFSSNEQYF
TRBV11-1	TRBJ2-7	CASSPDYEQYF
TRBV15	TRBJ1-1	CATSRDNRGGTEAFF
TRBV4-1	TRBJ1-4	CASSQENMGGDGNEKLFF
TRBV7-3	TRBJ2-1	CASSSQTGADEQFF
TRBV7-2	TRBJ2-1	CASSLVGLYNEQFF
TRBV11-2	TRBJ2-3	CASSLGGGATTQYF
TRBV5-6	TRBJ2-5	CASSWGTRKNTQYF
TRBV7-3	TRBJ2-3	CASSPLGQDTQYF
TRBV7-2	TRBJ2-3	CASSLDLTSGSRTDTQYF
TRBV24-1	TRBJ2-7	CATSPGQEGEQYF
TRBV6-2/TRBV6-3	TRBJ2-3	CASSYSRWGGSSTDTQYF
TRBV12-3/TRBV12-4	TRBJ2-7	CASSSSGSYEQYF
TRBV27	TRBJ2-7	CASSPPPWTSGRVEQYF
TRBV5-4	TRBJ2-7	CASSLDRGGSYEQYF
TRBV5-4	TRBJ1-2	CASSPLGVNYGYTF
TRBV2	TRBJ1-5	CASRETGASNQPQHF
TRBV5-8	TRBJ2-1	CASSARVLGFF
TRBV2	TRBJ2-1	CASRSMASRKKSGSGYNEQFF
TRBV28	TRBJ2-3	CASTKTGTSGRAGSDTQYF
TRBV9	TRBJ2-7	CTQGRGQDYEQYF
TRBV18	TRBJ2-7	CASSPGASFYEQYF
TRBV7-8	TRBJ2-1	CASSFKRESIHEQFF
TRBV24-1	TRBJ2-5	CATSEVTPETQYF
TRBV7-3	TRBJ2-1	CASSSSAAFGSYNEQFF
TRBV7-2	TRBJ1-3	CASSLSTTGGGTIYF
TRBV11-3	TRBJ2-1	CASSKGGTGGNEQFF
TRBV4-1	TRBJ1-6	CASSHTRDRSRGNRDSPLHF
TRBV28	TRBJ2-2	CASSLAGAATGELFF
TRBV7-2	TRBJ2-4	CASSLRASGNPAKNIQYF